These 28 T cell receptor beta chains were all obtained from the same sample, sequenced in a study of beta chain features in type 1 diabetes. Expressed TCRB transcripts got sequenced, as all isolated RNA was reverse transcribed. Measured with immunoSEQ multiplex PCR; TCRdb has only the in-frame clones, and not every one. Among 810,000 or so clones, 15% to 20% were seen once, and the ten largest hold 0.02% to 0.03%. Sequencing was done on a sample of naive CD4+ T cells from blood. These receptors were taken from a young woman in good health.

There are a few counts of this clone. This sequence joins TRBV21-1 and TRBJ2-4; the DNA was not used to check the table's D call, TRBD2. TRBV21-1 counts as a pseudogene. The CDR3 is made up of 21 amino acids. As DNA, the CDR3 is TGTGCCAGCAGCAATGAGCGCCAGACTAGCAATTTGAGCGGGTCCAAAAACATTCAGTACTTC. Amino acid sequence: CASSNERQTSNLSGSKNIQYF.

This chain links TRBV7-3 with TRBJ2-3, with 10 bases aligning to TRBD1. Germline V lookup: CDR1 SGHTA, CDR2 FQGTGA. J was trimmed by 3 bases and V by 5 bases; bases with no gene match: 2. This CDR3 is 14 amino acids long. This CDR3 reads CASSRGQGTDTQYF. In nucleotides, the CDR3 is TGTGCCAGCAGCCGGGGACAGGGGACAGATACGCAGTATTTT.

CDR3: CASSSRLRETQYF. The CDR3 nucleotides read TGTGCCAGCAGCTCGCGTTTAAGGGAGACCCAGTACTTC. The rearrangement links TRBV5-8 to TRBJ2-5; no firm D call. Deletions cut 3 bases from V and 5 bases from J, with 11 bases between. The CDR3 totals 13 residues. Germline CDR1 and CDR2: SGHTS and YDEGEE.

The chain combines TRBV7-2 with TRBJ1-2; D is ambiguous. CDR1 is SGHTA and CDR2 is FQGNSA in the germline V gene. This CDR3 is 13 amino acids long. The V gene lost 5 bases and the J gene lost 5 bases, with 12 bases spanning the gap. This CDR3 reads CASSDLTRYGYTF. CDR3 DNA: TGTGCCAGCAGCGATCTGACACGTTATGGCTACACCTTC. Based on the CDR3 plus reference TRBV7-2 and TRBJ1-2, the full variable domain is GAGVSQSPSNKVTEKGKDVELRCDPISGHTALYWYRQSLGQGLEFLIYFQGNSAPDKSGLPSDRFSAERTGGSVSTLTIQRTQQEDSAVYLCASSDLTRYGYTFGSGTRLTVV.

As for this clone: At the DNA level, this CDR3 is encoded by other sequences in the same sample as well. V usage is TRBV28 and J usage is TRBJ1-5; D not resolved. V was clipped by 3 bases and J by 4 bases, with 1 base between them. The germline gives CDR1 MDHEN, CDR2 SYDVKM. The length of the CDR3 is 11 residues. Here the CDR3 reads CASSLNQPQHF. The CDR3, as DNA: TGTGCCAGCAGTTTGAATCAGCCCCAGCATTTT.

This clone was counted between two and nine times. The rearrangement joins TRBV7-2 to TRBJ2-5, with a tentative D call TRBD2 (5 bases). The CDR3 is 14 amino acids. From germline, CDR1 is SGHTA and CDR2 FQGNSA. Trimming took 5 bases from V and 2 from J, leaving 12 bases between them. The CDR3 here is CASSLKRPQETQYF. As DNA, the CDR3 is TGTGCCAGCAGCCTAAAGCGGCCTCAAGAGACCCAGTACTTC.

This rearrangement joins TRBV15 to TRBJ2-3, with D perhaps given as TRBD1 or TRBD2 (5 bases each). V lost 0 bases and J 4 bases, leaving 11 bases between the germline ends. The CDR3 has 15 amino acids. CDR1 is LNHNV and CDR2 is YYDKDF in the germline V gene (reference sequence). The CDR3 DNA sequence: TGTGCCACCAGCAGAGATAACAGAGGGGCAGATACGCAGTATTTT. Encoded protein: CATSRDNRGADTQYF.

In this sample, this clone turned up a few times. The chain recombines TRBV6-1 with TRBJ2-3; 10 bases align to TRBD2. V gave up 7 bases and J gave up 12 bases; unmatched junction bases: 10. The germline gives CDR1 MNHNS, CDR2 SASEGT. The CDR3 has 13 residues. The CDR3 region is CASTSRTSGYQYF. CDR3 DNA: TGTGCCAGCACATCCCGGACTAGCGGATATCAGTATTTT.

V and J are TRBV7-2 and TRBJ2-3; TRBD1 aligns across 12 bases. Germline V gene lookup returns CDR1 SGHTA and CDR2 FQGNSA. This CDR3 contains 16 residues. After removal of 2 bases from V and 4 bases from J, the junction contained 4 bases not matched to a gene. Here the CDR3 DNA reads TGTGCCAGCAGCTTACTGGGACAGGGGGCATCAGATACGCAGTATTTT. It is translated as CASSLLGQGASDTQYF.

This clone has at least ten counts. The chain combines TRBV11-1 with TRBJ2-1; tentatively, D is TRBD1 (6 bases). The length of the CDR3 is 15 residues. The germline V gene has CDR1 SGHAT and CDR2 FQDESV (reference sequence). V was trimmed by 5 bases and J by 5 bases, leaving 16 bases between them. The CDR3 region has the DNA TGTGCCAGCAGCCTTTTGACAGGTCTCCACAATGAGCAGTTCTTC. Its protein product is CASSLLTGLHNEQFF.

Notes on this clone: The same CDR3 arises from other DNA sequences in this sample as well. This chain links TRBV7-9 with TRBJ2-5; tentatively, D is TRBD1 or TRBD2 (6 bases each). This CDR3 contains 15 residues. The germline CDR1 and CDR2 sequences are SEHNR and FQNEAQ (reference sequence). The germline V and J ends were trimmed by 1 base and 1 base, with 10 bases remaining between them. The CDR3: CASSLGGTPQETQYF. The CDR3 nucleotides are TGTGCCAGCAGCTTAGGCGGGACACCCCAAGAGACCCAGTACTTC.

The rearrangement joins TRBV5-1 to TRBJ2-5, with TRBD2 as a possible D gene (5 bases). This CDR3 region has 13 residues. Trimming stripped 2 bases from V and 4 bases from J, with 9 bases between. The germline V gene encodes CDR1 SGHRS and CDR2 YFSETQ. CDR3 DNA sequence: TGCGCCAGCAGCTTTCGGGGTGGAGAGACCCAGTACTTC. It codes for CASSFRGGETQYF. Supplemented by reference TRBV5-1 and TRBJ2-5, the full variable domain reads KAGVTQTPRYLIKTRGQQVTLSCSPISGHRSVSWYQQTPGQGLQFLFEYFSETQRNKGNFPGRFSGRQFSNSRSEMNVSTLELGDSALYLCASSFRGGETQYFGPGTRLLVL.

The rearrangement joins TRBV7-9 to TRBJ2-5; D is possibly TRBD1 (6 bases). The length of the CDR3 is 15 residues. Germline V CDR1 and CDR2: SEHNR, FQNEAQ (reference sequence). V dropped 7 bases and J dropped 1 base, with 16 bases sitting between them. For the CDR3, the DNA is TGTGCCAGCAACACACTACAGGGTTTCCAAGAGACCCAGTACTTC. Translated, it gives CASNTLQGFQETQYF.

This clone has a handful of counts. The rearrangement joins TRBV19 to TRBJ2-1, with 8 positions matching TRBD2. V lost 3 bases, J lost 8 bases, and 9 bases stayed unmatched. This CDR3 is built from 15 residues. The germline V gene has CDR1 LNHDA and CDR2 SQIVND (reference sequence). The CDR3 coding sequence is TGTGCCAGTAGTATGGGCGGGACTAGAGTCTATGAGCAGTTCTTC. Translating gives CASSMGGTRVYEQFF.

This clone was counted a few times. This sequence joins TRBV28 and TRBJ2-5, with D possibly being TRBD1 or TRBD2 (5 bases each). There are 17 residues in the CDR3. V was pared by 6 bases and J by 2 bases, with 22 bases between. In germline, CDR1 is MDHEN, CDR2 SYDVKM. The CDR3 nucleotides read TGTGCCAGCAGCCCCTTGGGCCACCGGGACCTACAAGAGACCCAGTACTTC. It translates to CASSPLGHRDLQETQYF.

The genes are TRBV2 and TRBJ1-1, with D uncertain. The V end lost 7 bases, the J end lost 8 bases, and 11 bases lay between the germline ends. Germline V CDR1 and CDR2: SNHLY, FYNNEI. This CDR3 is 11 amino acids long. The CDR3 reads CASNKFSEAFF. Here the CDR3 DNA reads TGTGCCAGCAACAAGTTTTCAGAAGCTTTCTTT.

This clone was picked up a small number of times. CDR3 in amino acids: CASSLSGTGYEKLFF. Written as DNA, the CDR3 is TGCGCCAGCAGCCTTTCCGGGACAGGTTATGAAAAACTGTTTTTT. The V and J genes are TRBV4-1 and TRBJ1-4; 8 nucleotides align to TRBD1. Losses at the gene ends were 4 bases for V and 6 bases for J; bases not matched to a gene: 7. The CDR3 totals 15 residues. Germline CDR1 and CDR2: MGHRA and YSYEKL.

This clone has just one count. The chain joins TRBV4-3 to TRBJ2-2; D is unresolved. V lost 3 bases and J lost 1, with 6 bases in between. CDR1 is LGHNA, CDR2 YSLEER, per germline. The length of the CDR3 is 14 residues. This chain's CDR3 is CASSQSQNTGELFF. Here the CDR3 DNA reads TGCGCCAGCAGCCAGTCACAGAACACCGGGGAGCTGTTTTTT.

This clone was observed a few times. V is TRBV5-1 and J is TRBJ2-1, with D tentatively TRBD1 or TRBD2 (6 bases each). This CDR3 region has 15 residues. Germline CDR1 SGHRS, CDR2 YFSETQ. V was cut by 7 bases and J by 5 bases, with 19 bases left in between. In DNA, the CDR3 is TGCGCCAGCCGGGAGATAGGGACACCTGACAATGAGCAGTTCTTC. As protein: CASREIGTPDNEQFF.

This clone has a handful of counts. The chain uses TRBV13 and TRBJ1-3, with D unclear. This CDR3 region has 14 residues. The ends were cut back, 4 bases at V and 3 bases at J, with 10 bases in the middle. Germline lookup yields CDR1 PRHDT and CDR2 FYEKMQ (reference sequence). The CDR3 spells CASSSLGSGNTIYF. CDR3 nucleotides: TGTGCCAGCAGCTCCCTCGGGAGTGGAAACACCATATATTTT.

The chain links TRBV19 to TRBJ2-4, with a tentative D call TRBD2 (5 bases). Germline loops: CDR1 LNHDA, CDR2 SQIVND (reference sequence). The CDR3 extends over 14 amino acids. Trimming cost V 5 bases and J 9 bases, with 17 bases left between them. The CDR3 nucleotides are TGTGCCAGTAGTCCGACGGGGTCCACGTCCATTCAGTACTTC. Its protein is CASSPTGSTSIQYF.

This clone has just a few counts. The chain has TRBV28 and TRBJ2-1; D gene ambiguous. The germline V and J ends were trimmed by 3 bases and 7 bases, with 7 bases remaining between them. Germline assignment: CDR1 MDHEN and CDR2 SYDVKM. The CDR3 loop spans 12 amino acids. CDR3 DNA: TGTGCCAGCAGTTTGCTCAGGAATGAGCAGTTCTTC. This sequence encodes CASSLLRNEQFF.

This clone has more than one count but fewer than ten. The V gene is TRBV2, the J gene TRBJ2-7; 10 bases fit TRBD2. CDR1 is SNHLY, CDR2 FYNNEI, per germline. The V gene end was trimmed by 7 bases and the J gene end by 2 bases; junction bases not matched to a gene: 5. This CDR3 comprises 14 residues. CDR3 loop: CASILAGGPYEQYF. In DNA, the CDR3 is TGTGCCAGCATTTTAGCGGGAGGCCCCTACGAGCAGTACTTC.

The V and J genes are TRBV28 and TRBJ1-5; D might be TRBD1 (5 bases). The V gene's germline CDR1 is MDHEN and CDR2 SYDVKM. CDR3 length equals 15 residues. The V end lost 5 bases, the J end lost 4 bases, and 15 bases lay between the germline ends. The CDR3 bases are TGTGCCAGCAGTACCCCTACAGGTGGAAATCAGCCCCAGCATTTT. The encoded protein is CASSTPTGGNQPQHF. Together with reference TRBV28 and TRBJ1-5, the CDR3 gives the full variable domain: DVKVTQSSRYLVKRTGEKVFLECVQDMDHENMFWYRQDPGLGLRLIYFSYDVKMKEKGDIPEGYSVSREKKERFSLILESASTNQTSMYLCASSTPTGGNQPQHFGDGTRLSIL.

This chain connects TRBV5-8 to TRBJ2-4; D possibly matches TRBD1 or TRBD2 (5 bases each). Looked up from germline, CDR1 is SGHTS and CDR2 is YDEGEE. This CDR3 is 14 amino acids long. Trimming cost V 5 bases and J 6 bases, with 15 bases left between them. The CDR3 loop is CASRGWGRGNIQYF. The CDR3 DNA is TGTGCCAGCAGAGGTTGGGGACGGGGAAACATTCAGTACTTC. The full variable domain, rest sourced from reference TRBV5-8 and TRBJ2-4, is EAGVTQSPTHLIKTRGQQATLRCSPISGHTSVYWYQQALGLGLQFLLWYDEGEERNRGNFPPRFSGRQFPNYSSELNVNALELEDSALYLCASRGWGRGNIQYFGAGTRLSVL.

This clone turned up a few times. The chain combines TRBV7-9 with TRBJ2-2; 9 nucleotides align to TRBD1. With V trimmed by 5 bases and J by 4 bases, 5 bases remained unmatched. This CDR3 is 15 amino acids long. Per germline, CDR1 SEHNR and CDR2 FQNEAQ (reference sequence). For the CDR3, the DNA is TGTGCCAGCAGCGTACAGGGGGCCAGCACCGGGGAGCTGTTTTTT. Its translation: CASSVQGASTGELFF.

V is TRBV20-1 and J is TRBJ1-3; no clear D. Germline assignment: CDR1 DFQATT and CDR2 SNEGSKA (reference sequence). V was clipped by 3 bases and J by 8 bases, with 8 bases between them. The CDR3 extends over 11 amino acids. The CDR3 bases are TGCAGTGCTAGGACACTCGACACCATATATTTT. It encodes CSARTLDTIYF.

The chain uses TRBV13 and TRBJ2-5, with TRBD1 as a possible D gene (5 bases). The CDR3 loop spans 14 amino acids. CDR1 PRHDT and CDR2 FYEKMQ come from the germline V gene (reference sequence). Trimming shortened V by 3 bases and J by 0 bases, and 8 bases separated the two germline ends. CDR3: CASSFLQDQETQYF. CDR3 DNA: TGTGCCAGCAGCTTCTTACAGGACCAAGAGACCCAGTACTTC.